By frequency, the clone carrying this T cell receptor (beta chain) is medium-sized. Its antigen is currently unknown. The data were obtained in a study of T cell clusters in autoimmune cytopenias. Overall study results and limits: TRB repertoire shifts in secondary cytopenia and chronic lymphocytic leukemia mostly reflected lymphoma, not autoimmunity.

TRB rearrangements were amplified by touch-down multiplex PCR with mixed TRB-A/B primers. TCRdb reanalyzed the multiplex PCR reads and collapses them to one entry per CDR3 protein, without DNA. The sample table sets out thousands of distinct CDR3 sequences. CDR1 and CDR2 (germline): MNHNY, SVGAGI (reference sequence). The CDR3 runs to 15 residues. TRB amplification used approximately 0.25 ug of peripheral blood genomic DNA. The sample comprised peripheral blood. This receptor was obtained from a human donor with an autoimmune cytopenia or autoimmune hepatitis (not recorded which). The V and J genes are TRBV6-6 and TRBJ2-7; without DNA, the TCRdb call of TRBD2 cannot be checked. The CDR3 reads CASSYTGLASYEQYF.